This is a list of T cell receptor beta chains from one sample in a study of PD-1 blockade in classical Hodgkin lymphoma. Assay used: immunoSEQ multiplex PCR; TCRdb lists only in-frame clones, some missing. The repertoire holds fewer than 40,000 clones, with less than 90% as singletons. The sequenced sample was CD4+ T cells from blood. The receptor set was obtained from a human donor with classical Hodgkin lymphoma. Each CDR3 is given with its conserved first and last residue. D genes are given only for firm matches. Only part of the rows carry a size: once, few, many, or a class if the clone is expanded.

CDR3 length,V gene,D gene,J gene,clone size,CDR3 protein,CDR3 DNA
16,TRBV5-6,.,TRBJ1-3,once,CASSLVTAGAGNTIYF,TGTGCCAGCAGCTTGGTTACGGCAGGGGCTGGAAACACCATATATTTT
15,TRBV4-2,TRBD1,TRBJ2-7,.,CASSQTDRGGYEQYF,TGTGCCAGCAGCCAAACCGACAGGGGCGGCTACGAGCAGTACTTC
14,TRBV28,TRBD1,TRBJ1-4,.,CASFPGQGPEKLFF,TGTGCCAGCTTTCCCGGACAGGGCCCTGAAAAACTGTTTTTT
16,TRBV5-1,.,TRBJ2-3,.,CASSSMRATIGDTQYF,TGCGCCAGCAGCTCAATGCGGGCCACAATAGGAGATACGCAGTATTTT
13,TRBV11-2,.,TRBJ2-3,.,CASSSFLRDTQYF,TGTGCCAGCAGCTCTTTCCTTCGAGATACGCAGTATTTT
14,TRBV30,.,TRBJ1-2,.,CAWSVPKTISGYTF,TGTGCCTGGAGTGTACCCAAGACAATCAGCGGCTACACCTTC
14,TRBV6-6,.,TRBJ1-1,.,CASSYSNREFVAFF,TGTGCCAGCAGTTACTCGAATAGGGAATTTGTAGCTTTCTTT
15,TRBV6-6,.,TRBJ2-7,once,CASSYSWGNSYEQYF,TGTGCCAGCAGTTACTCTTGGGGGAACTCCTACGAGCAGTACTTC
14,TRBV7-2,.,TRBJ2-3,.,CASSLEYSTDTQYF,TGTGCCAGCAGCTTAGAGTATAGCACAGATACGCAGTATTTT
19,TRBV2,.,TRBJ1-5,.,CASSEVGAGAANSNQPQHF,TGTGCCAGCAGTGAAGTTGGGGCAGGGGCCGCTAATAGCAATCAGCCCCAGCATTTT
16,TRBV4-1,TRBD1,TRBJ1-1,.,CASSGLGRGVLAEAFF,TGCGCCAGCAGCGGTCTCGGCAGGGGGGTATTAGCTGAAGCTTTCTTT
14,TRBV9,.,TRBJ1-4,.,CASSQTATNEKLFF,TGTGCCAGCAGCCAAACAGCAACTAATGAAAAACTGTTTTTT
16,TRBV7-8,.,TRBJ1-3,.,CASSPYTGKARNTIYF,TGTGCCAGCAGCCCATACACAGGGAAAGCTAGAAACACCATATATTTT
15,TRBV5-1,.,TRBJ2-3,.,CASSLGLGKTDTQYF,TGCGCCAGCAGCTTGGGACTAGGAAAAACAGATACGCAGTATTTT
15,TRBV5-4,.,TRBJ2-7,.,CASSLDPRGTYEQYF,TGTGCCAGCAGCTTGGATCCTCGGGGGACTTACGAGCAGTACTTC
16,TRBV5-1,.,TRBJ2-3,once,CASSLNRAGPTDTQYF,TGCGCCAGCAGCTTGAACAGGGCGGGCCCCACAGATACGCAGTATTTT
14,TRBV14,.,TRBJ2-1,.,CASSRTGSYNEQFF,TGTGCCAGCAGCCGTACAGGCTCCTACAATGAGCAGTTCTTC
14,TRBV6-1,.,TRBJ1-2,.,CASSEGGRQYGYTF,TGTGCCAGCAGTGAAGGAGGCAGACAATATGGCTACACCTTC
17,TRBV2,.,TRBJ1-4,once,CASSVSTGKGTNEKLFF,TGTGCCAGCAGCGTGTCTACGGGGAAGGGAACTAATGAAAAACTGTTTTTT
17,TRBV5-1,TRBD1,TRBJ2-2,.,CASSLFMGQGTAGELFF,TGCGCCAGCAGCTTGTTTATGGGACAGGGGACGGCCGGGGAGCTGTTTTTT
15,TRBV5-1,.,TRBJ2-3,.,CASSLGRTSTDTQYF,TGCGCCAGCAGCTTGGGGCGGACTAGCACAGATACGCAGTATTTT
14,TRBV10-1,.,TRBJ2-7,.,CASSEGVGIYEQYF,TGCGCCAGCAGTGAAGGGGTGGGGATCTACGAGCAGTACTTC
15,TRBV5-1,.,TRBJ1-1,.,CASSLRANRDTEAFF,TGCGCCAGCAGCCTGAGGGCTAACAGGGACACTGAAGCTTTCTTT
17,TRBV15,TRBD1,TRBJ1-2,.,CATSRGQGAMEGYGYTF,TGTGCCACCAGCAGAGGACAGGGGGCGATGGAAGGCTATGGCTACACCTTC
12,TRBV7-8,.,TRBJ1-2,.,CASSIGQYGYTF,TGTGCCAGCAGCATTGGACAGTATGGCTACACCTTC
17,TRBV23-1,TRBD1,TRBJ1-1,.,CASSQSPRGRGRTEAFF,TGCGCCAGCAGTCAATCCCCCAGGGGGAGAGGGCGGACTGAAGCTTTCTTT
14,TRBV7-6,.,TRBJ1-3,few,CASSSMDAQGTIYF,TGTGCCAGCAGCTCCATGGACGCCCAGGGCACCATATATTTT
15,TRBV2,.,TRBJ2-2,.,CASSVAATNTGELFF,TGTGCCAGCAGTGTTGCCGCGACGAACACCGGGGAGCTGTTTTTT
17,TRBV5-1,.,TRBJ1-3,few,CASSLEGVPSTGNTIYF,TGCGCCAGCAGCTTGGAAGGGGTCCCATCGACTGGAAACACCATATATTTT
15,TRBV19,.,TRBJ2-2,.,CASSAGFLHTGELFF,TGTGCCAGTAGTGCAGGGTTCTTGCACACCGGGGAGCTGTTTTTT
15,TRBV10-3,TRBD1,TRBJ1-4,.,CAISESEGAREKLFF,TGTGCCATCAGTGAGTCTGAGGGGGCGAGGGAAAAACTGTTTTTT
11,TRBV20-1,TRBD1,TRBJ1-2,.,CSAKDRAGYTF,TGCAGTGCTAAGGACAGGGCTGGCTACACCTTC
15,TRBV5-4,TRBD2,TRBJ2-3,.,CASSPKAGGSDTQYF,TGTGCCAGCAGCCCCAAAGCGGGAGGGTCGGATACGCAGTATTTT
11,TRBV20-1,.,TRBJ2-1,.,CSASALGEQFF,TGCAGTGCTAGTGCCCTGGGGGAGCAGTTCTTC
14,TRBV2,TRBD1,TRBJ1-2,.,CASSGQGANYGYTF,TGTGCCAGCAGTGGACAGGGGGCAAACTATGGCTACACCTTC
13,TRBV7-3,.,TRBJ2-1,.,CASSLASHNEQFF,TGTGCCAGCAGCTTAGCTTCCCACAATGAGCAGTTCTTC
13,TRBV11-2,.,TRBJ1-5,.,CASSFQAHQPQHF,TGTGCCAGCAGCTTCCAGGCGCATCAGCCCCAGCATTTT
16,TRBV11-2,TRBD1,TRBJ2-1,.,CASSALRDRSVNEQFF,TGTGCCAGCAGCGCTCTGAGGGACAGGTCTGTCAATGAGCAGTTCTTC
14,TRBV10-3,.,TRBJ1-2,.,CAIRLTAAAYGYTF,TGTGCCATCAGGTTGACAGCCGCCGCCTATGGCTACACCTTC
19,TRBV15,.,TRBJ2-5,.,CATSRDRMGRYTFQETQYF,TGTGCCACCAGCAGAGATAGAATGGGGCGGTACACTTTCCAAGAGACCCAGTACTTC
17,TRBV5-1,TRBD1,TRBJ2-3,.,CASSSRPGQGGTDTQYF,TGCGCCAGCAGCTCCAGACCGGGACAGGGGGGCACAGATACGCAGTATTTT
15,TRBV27,TRBD2,TRBJ2-7,.,CASSLRAGRAREQYF,TGTGCCAGCAGTTTACGTGCCGGGAGGGCCCGTGAGCAGTACTTC
15,TRBV5-1,.,TRBJ1-1,.,CASSLGTARGMEAFF,TGCGCCAGCAGCTTGGGGACAGCCCGAGGGATGGAAGCTTTCTTT
13,TRBV7-9,.,TRBJ2-1,.,CASNTRGGNEQFF,TGTGCCAGCAACACTCGGGGCGGCAATGAGCAGTTCTTC
14,TRBV5-4,TRBD1,TRBJ2-2,.,CASSFDRDAGELFF,TGTGCCAGCAGCTTCGACAGGGACGCCGGGGAGCTGTTTTTT
14,TRBV7-3,.,TRBJ1-2,.,CASRLPGGEDGYTF,TGTGCCAGCAGGCTTCCGGGAGGGGAAGATGGCTACACCTTC
18,TRBV2,TRBD2,TRBJ2-5,.,CASYGLAGGRAFQETQYF,TGTGCCAGTTACGGACTAGCGGGAGGGAGAGCCTTCCAAGAGACCCAGTACTTC
14,TRBV18,.,TRBJ1-3,few,CASSLESPGNTIYF,TGTGCCAGCTCCCTCGAGTCCCCTGGAAACACCATATATTTT
14,TRBV6-1,TRBD1,TRBJ1-1,.,CASSEFTGETEAFF,TGTGCCAGCAGTGAATTTACAGGGGAGACTGAAGCTTTCTTT
13,TRBV25-1,.,TRBJ2-1,.,CASRGASVNEQFF,TGTGCCAGCAGGGGGGCCTCGGTCAATGAGCAGTTCTTC
14,TRBV29-1,TRBD2,TRBJ2-3,.,CSVILAGGPDTQYF,TGCAGCGTTATACTAGCGGGAGGGCCAGATACGCAGTATTTT